The clone carrying this T cell receptor beta chain was seen more than once but under ten times. The data belong to a study of metastatic and nonmetastatic thyroid tumors. Background on the study: Repertoires from blood and tumor or nodule tissue of malignant and benign thyroid patients were compared.

Thyroid surgery was performed in patients who had received no treatment beforehand. The length of the CDR3 is 16 residues. CDR1 and CDR2 from the germline V gene are SGHAT and FQDESV (reference sequence). V trimming: 6 bases; J trimming: 2 bases; junction bases outside the gene matches: 8. TCRdb re-called clones via MiXCR from the PCR reads. Among tens of thousands of clones listed, more than 20% were seen once. The chain combines TRBV11-1 with TRBJ2-1; 9 nucleotides line up with TRBD1. What was sequenced was tumor tissue. The receptor's source is a male donor with papillary thyroid cancer or a benign thyroid nodule (not recorded which). Some clones in this sample may be carry-over from other donors' samples. This CDR3 is CASSITGGSTYNEQFF. CDR3 DNA: TGTGCCAGCAGTATTACAGGGGGCAGCACCTACAATGAGCAGTTCTTC.